Below are 28 T cell receptor beta chains sequenced from a single sample in a study of cytomegalovirus exposure and HLA in healthy donors. Here immunoSEQ multiplex PCR was the method, and the copy in TCRdb shows in-frame clones only, minus some. The profile shows tens of thousands of clones, around 94% of them singletons. Source material: PBMCs. These receptors all stem from a young woman in good health and CMV-seronegative.

The chain recombines TRBV5-1 with TRBJ2-6, with D possibly matching TRBD2 (6 bases). Germline V gives CDR1 SGHRS, CDR2 YFSETQ. The CDR3 contains 16 residues. The V and J ends lost 3 bases and 2 bases respectively, with 12 bases between them. CDR3 amino acids: CASSSSGGTGANVLTF. The CDR3 coding sequence is TGCGCCAGCAGCTCGAGTGGGGGGACTGGGGCCAACGTCCTGACTTTC.

This chain links TRBV6-1 with TRBJ2-1, with D maybe TRBD2 (5 bases). The CDR3 consists of 18 residues. Germline-derived CDR1 and CDR2 are MNHNS and SASEGT. Trimming stripped 4 bases from V and 5 bases from J, with 24 bases between. The CDR3 loop reads CASSGPREERLRHNEQFF. The CDR3 DNA sequence: TGTGCCAGCAGTGGCCCGCGTGAGGAGCGGCTGCGACACAATGAGCAGTTCTTC.

This chain connects TRBV20-1 to TRBJ2-1, with D hard to call. Trimming took off 3 bases at V and 12 bases at J, with 12 bases between the two ends. Germline V lookup: CDR1 DFQATT, CDR2 SNEGSKA (reference sequence). The length of the CDR3 is 11 residues. The chain's CDR3 is CSASLPAGQFF. In DNA form, the CDR3 reads TGCAGTGCTAGCCTCCCGGCAGGGCAGTTCTTC.

This clone was seen a few times. J is TRBJ1-3 and V is TRBV5-8; weak D call: TRBD1 (5 bases). In germline, CDR1 is SGHTS, CDR2 YDEGEE. The CDR3 totals 16 residues. Trimming pared 0 bases from V and 12 bases from J, leaving 22 bases between. The CDR3 DNA follows: TGTGCCAGCAGCTTGGGGGGGGACCTCCGGGTCCGCGGCATATATTTT. Its translation: CASSLGGDLRVRGIYF.

CDR3 sequence reads: CASSQRGLAGASHFNNEQFF. The CDR3 DNA reads as TGTGCCAGCAGCCAGCGGGGACTAGCGGGGGCCAGCCATTTCAACAATGAGCAGTTCTTC. The gene calls are TRBV13 and TRBJ2-1, with 14 bases identical to TRBD2. Germline-derived CDR1 and CDR2 are PRHDT and FYEKMQ (reference sequence). V was pared by 5 bases and J by 5 bases, with 17 bases of the junction left unmatched. The CDR3 consists of 20 residues. The full variable domain, with the rest looked up from reference TRBV13 and TRBJ2-1, is AAGVIQSPRHLIKEKRETATLKCYPIPRHDTVYWYQQGPGQDPQFLISFYEKMQSDKGSIPDRFSAQQFSDYHSELNMSSLELGDSALYFCASSQRGLAGASHFNNEQFFGPGTRLTVL.

The chain carries TRBV11-1 and TRBJ2-1, with 11 bases aligning to TRBD2. Trimming removed 7 bases from V and 12 bases from J; junction bases left unmatched: 17. Per germline, CDR1 SGHAT and CDR2 FQDESV (reference sequence). The CDR3 runs 16 residues. CDR3 protein: CASNTRGSGGAGGQFF. The CDR3 DNA is TGTGCCAGCAATACCCGGGGTAGCGGGGGGGCCGGGGGGCAGTTCTTC.

V gene TRBV4-3 combines with J gene TRBJ2-1; the D gene is possibly TRBD2 (7 bases). Germline values: CDR1 LGHNA, CDR2 YSLEER. V lost 0 bases to trimming and J lost 16 bases, with 16 bases between them. The CDR3 covers 13 residues. The CDR3 nucleotides are TGCGCCAGCAGCCAAGATGTGGGGGGGGCCTTATTCTTC. Its protein product is CASSQDVGGALFF.

The chain recombines TRBV5-8 with TRBJ1-2; no reliable D call. Germline V gene sequence: CDR1 SGHTS, CDR2 YDEGEE. V lost 3 bases and J lost 7, with 13 bases in between. The CDR3 extends over 13 amino acids. CDR3 residues: CASSSGRERGYTF. DNA of the CDR3: TGTGCCAGCAGCTCCGGACGGGAGCGTGGCTACACCTTC.

The J gene is TRBJ2-6, the V gene TRBV6-5; 7 nucleotides agree with TRBD2. V lost 6 bases and J lost 2; bases outside the gene matches: 4. This CDR3 is 15 amino acids long. Looked up from germline, CDR1 is MNHEY and CDR2 is SVGAGI. This CDR3 reads CASRKGGTGANVLTF. The CDR3 bases are TGTGCCAGCAGAAAGGGAGGGACTGGGGCCAACGTCCTGACTTTC.

The sample holds one count of this clone. The V and J genes are TRBV9 and TRBJ2-7; TRBD2 agrees at 9 bases. The germline V gene has CDR1 SGDLS and CDR2 YYNGEE. The CDR3 is 15 residues long. The V and J ends lost 3 bases and 3 bases, in that order; junction bases with no gene match: 7. CDR3 coding DNA: TGTGCCAGCAGCGAGCGAGCGGGGGGCCACTACGAGCAGTACTTC. It encodes CASSERAGGHYEQYF.

This chain links TRBV9 with TRBJ2-1; 9 bases fit TRBD2. CDR3 length equals 16 residues. The germline CDR1 and CDR2 sequences are SGDLS and YYNGEE. V was pared by 4 bases and J by 2 bases, with 7 bases of the junction left unmatched. The CDR3 DNA is TGTGCCAGCAGCTCGGGACTAGCTCCCACCTACAATGAGCAGTTCTTC. Translation gives CASSSGLAPTYNEQFF.

V is TRBV7-8 and J is TRBJ2-7; D is undetermined. The length of the CDR3 is 12 residues. Germline CDR1 is SGHVS and CDR2 is FQNEAQ. Between the trimmed V and J ends, which lost 5 bases and 1 base, there was a span of 6 bases. The CDR3 is CASSRVSYEQYF. For the CDR3, the DNA is TGTGCCAGCAGCCGGGTGTCCTACGAGCAGTACTTC.

CDR3 loop: CASSVDSGGAREQYF. CDR3 DNA sequence: TGTGCCAGCAGCGTAGACAGCGGGGGGGCCCGGGAGCAGTACTTC. The chain has TRBV9 and TRBJ2-5, with 10 bases identical to TRBD2. This CDR3 has 15 residues. Germline CDR1 SGDLS, CDR2 YYNGEE. Trimming at V came to 0 bases and at J to 11 bases, leaving 10 bases not matched to a gene.

This clone was seen more than once but under ten times. The chain carries TRBV6-5 and TRBJ2-7; D perhaps matches TRBD1 (7 bases). The CDR3 spans 14 residues. Germline V gives CDR1 MNHEY, CDR2 SVGAGI. The V end was cut by 6 bases, the J end by 6 bases, with 18 bases between. CDR3 sequence (DNA): TGTGCCAGCAGACGCGACAGGGAGGCGCGCGAGCAGTACTTC. Translated: CASRRDREAREQYF.

The chain carries TRBV5-1 and TRBJ2-7; 7 bases align to TRBD1. CDR1 and CDR2 (germline): SGHRS, YFSETQ. J gave up 4 bases and V 5 bases, and 9 bases lay outside the gene matches. The CDR3 loop spans 14 amino acids. CDR3 sequence: CASSTRGPSYEQYF. CDR3 bases: TGCGCCAGCAGTACGAGGGGGCCCTCGTACGAGCAGTACTTC.

The genes are TRBV4-1 and TRBJ1-3; 8 bases agree with TRBD1. The CDR3 is 17 amino acids. V lost 0 bases to trimming and J lost 7 bases; unmatched junction nucleotides: 11. The germline V gene encodes CDR1 MGHRA and CDR2 YSYEKL. DNA for the CDR3: TGCGCCAGCAGCCAAGAAATAGGACAGGGCCAGTGGAACACCATATATTTT. It codes for CASSQEIGQGQWNTIYF.

The rearrangement links TRBV18 to TRBJ2-7; weak D call: TRBD1 (6 bases). In germline, CDR1 is KGHSH, CDR2 LQKENI. V lost 3 bases and J 2 bases, leaving 17 bases between the germline ends. The CDR3 totals 16 residues. Here the CDR3 reads CASSPNMNRVPYEQYF. CDR3 sequence (DNA): TGTGCCAGCTCACCGAACATGAACAGGGTACCCTACGAGCAGTACTTC.

The rearrangement uses TRBV28 and TRBJ2-3; 10 bases are shared with TRBD1. Germline assignment: CDR1 MDHEN and CDR2 SYDVKM. V dropped 6 bases and J dropped 5; count of bases not matched to a gene: 11. The CDR3 runs to 16 residues. For the CDR3, the DNA is TGTGCCAGCAGCCAGCCCGGGACAGGGGCGTTAGATACGCAGTATTTT. The encoded protein is CASSQPGTGALDTQYF.

CDR3 DNA: TGTGCCAGCAGCTTCACTTACGGGTCCTATAATTCACCCCTCCACTTT. As protein: CASSFTYGSYNSPLHF. The chain joins TRBV7-8 to TRBJ1-6; no reliable D call. Deletions cut 3 bases from V and 1 base from J, with 10 bases between. Germline assignment: CDR1 SGHVS and CDR2 FQNEAQ. The CDR3 sequence is 16 residues long.

CDR3 sequence: CASSFDTSNEKLFF. The CDR3 region has the DNA TGCGCCAGCAGCTTCGACACCAGTAATGAAAAACTGTTTTTT. The rearrangement joins TRBV5-1 to TRBJ1-4; D uncertain. V was trimmed by 2 bases and J by 4 bases, leaving 9 bases between them. CDR1 is SGHRS, CDR2 YFSETQ, per germline. The CDR3 sequence is 14 residues long.

J is TRBJ1-1 and V is TRBV5-6; D might be TRBD1 (5 bases). Germline CDR1 SGHDT, CDR2 YYEEEE. The CDR3 runs to 17 residues. Trimming shortened V by 2 bases and J by 3 bases, and 20 bases separated the two germline ends. CDR3 residues: CASSLVNQRGRHTEAFF. CDR3 DNA sequence: TGTGCCAGCAGCTTAGTCAATCAAAGGGGCCGGCACACTGAAGCTTTCTTT.

The chain combines TRBV5-1 with TRBJ1-3, with 7 bases identical to TRBD1. Germline trimming cut 5 bases from V and 4 bases from J; bases unmatched to any gene: 6. CDR3 length: 14 residues. The germline CDR1 and CDR2 sequences are SGHRS and YFSETQ. The CDR3 DNA sequence: TGCGCCAGCAGGCGGGGACAGTCAGGAAACACCATATATTTT. Translating it yields CASRRGQSGNTIYF.

The J gene is TRBJ2-7, the V gene TRBV27; 11 bases align to TRBD2. V shed 5 bases, J shed 2 bases, and the junction held 5 bases outside the gene matches. Germline CDR1 is MNHEY and CDR2 is SMNVEV (reference sequence). The CDR3 totals 15 residues. Written as DNA, the CDR3 is TGTGCCAGCAGTCCTGGGACTAGCGGAACCTACGAGCAGTACTTC. This codes for CASSPGTSGTYEQYF.

To note about this clone: The junction departs from the called germline gene at one end, perhaps through a read error. This chain uses TRBV28 with TRBJ1-2; weak D call: TRBD1 (6 bases). Germline V gene lookup returns CDR1 MDHEN and CDR2 SYDVKM. There are 10 residues in the CDR3. The CDR3 here is CASGLRDNLF. The DNA for the CDR3 is TGTGCCAGCGGACTCCGGGACAACCTCTTC.

The chain employs TRBV7-8 and TRBJ1-1, with 11 bases that match TRBD1. Germline CDR1 reads SGHVS; CDR2 reads FQNEAQ. Trimming removed 4 bases from V and 4 bases from J; junction bases left unmatched: 11. This CDR3 region has 17 residues. CDR3 loop: CASSSGQGARPGTEAFF. DNA for the CDR3: TGTGCCAGCAGCTCCGGACAGGGGGCGCGCCCTGGCACTGAAGCTTTCTTT.

J is TRBJ2-7 and V is TRBV27; D perhaps matches TRBD1 (6 bases). CDR1 is MNHEY, CDR2 SMNVEV, per germline (reference sequence). There are 12 residues in the CDR3. Deletions cut 6 bases from V and 3 bases from J, with 9 bases between. The CDR3, as DNA: TGTGCCAGCAGCACAGGGTACTACGAGCAGTACTTC. Its translation: CASSTGYYEQYF.

The chain uses TRBV27 and TRBJ2-1; TRBD2 matches 9 bases. CDR1 and CDR2 (germline): MNHEY, SMNVEV (reference sequence). The CDR3 has 16 amino acids. The V segment lost 5 bases and the J segment 8 bases; nucleotides outside the gene matches: 13. For the CDR3, the DNA is TGTGCCAGCAGTAGAGGGAGGACTAGCGTTTTGGATGAGCAGTTCTTC. It codes for CASSRGRTSVLDEQFF.

The sample holds one count of this clone. The gene calls are TRBV12-5 and TRBJ2-3; D not certain. Trimming shortened V by 2 bases and J by 6 bases, and 27 bases separated the two germline ends. The CDR3 spans 19 residues. The germline V gene has CDR1 LGHNT and CDR2 FRNRAP. CDR3 DNA sequence: TGTGCTAGTGGTTTGTCCCCCCTCCAGAGGATTAGCTATGTGGATACGCAGTATTTT. It translates to CASGLSPLQRISYVDTQYF.